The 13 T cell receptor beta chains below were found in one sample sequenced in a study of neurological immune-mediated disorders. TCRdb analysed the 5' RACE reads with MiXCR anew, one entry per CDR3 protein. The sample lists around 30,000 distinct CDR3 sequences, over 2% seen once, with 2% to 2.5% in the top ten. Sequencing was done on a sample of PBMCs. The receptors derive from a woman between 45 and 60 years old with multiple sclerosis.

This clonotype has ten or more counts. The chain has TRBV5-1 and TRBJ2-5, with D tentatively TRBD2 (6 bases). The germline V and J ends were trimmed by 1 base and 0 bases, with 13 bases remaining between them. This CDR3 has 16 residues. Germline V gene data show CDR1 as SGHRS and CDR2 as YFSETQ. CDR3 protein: CASSLLTRGDQETQYF. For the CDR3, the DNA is TGCGCCAGCAGCTTGTTGACGCGGGGAGACCAAGAGACCCAGTACTTC.

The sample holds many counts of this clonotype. The DNA of the CDR3 is TGTGCCAGCTCCCCCGGGGACTTCTACGAGCAGTACTTC. It codes for CASSPGDFYEQYF. This chain uses TRBV18 with TRBJ2-7, with D possibly matching TRBD2 (6 bases). This CDR3 has 13 residues. V lost 6 bases and J lost 3, with 12 bases in between. Germline CDR1 reads KGHSH; CDR2 reads LQKENI.

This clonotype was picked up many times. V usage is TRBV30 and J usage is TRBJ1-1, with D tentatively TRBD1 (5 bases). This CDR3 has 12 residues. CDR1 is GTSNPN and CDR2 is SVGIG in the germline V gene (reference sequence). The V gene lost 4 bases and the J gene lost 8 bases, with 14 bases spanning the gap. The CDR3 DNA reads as TGTGCCTGGAACGACCGGGACCTAGAAGCTTTCTTT. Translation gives CAWNDRDLEAFF.

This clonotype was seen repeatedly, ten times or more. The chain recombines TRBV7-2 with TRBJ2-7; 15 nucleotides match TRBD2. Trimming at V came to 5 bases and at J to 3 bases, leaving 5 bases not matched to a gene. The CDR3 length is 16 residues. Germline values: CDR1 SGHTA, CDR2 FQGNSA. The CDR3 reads CASSPRTSGRGYEQYF. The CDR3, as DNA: TGTGCCAGCAGCCCACGGACTAGCGGGAGGGGCTACGAGCAGTACTTC.

The DNA for the CDR3 is TGTGCCAGTAGTTTACAGGGGCTCTTCACTGAAGCTTTCTTT. Translation gives CASSLQGLFTEAFF. The genes are TRBV19 and TRBJ1-1; TRBD1 matches at 7 bases. The CDR3 has 14 amino acids. Trimming cost V 5 bases and J 4 bases; bases outside gene matches: 7. Germline CDR1 is LNHDA and CDR2 is SQIVND (reference sequence).

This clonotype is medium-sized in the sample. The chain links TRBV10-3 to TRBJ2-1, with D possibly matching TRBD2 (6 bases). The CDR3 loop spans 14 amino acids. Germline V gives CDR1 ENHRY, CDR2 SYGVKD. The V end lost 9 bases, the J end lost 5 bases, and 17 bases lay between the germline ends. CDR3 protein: CAIRSGEINNEQFF. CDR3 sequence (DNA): TGTGCCATTCGTTCGGGGGAGATCAACAATGAGCAGTTCTTC.

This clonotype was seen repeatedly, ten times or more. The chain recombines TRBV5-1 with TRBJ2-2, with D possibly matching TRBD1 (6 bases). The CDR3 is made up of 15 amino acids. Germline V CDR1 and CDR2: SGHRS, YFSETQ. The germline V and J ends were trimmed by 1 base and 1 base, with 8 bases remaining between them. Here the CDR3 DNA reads TGCGCCAGCAGCTTGCTACAGGGGAACACCGGGGAGCTGTTTTTT. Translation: CASSLLQGNTGELFF.

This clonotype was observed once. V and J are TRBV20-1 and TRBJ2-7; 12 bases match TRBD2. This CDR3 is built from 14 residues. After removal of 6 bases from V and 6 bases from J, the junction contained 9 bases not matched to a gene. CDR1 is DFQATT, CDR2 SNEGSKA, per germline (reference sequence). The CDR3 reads CSAMWTSGVGEQYF. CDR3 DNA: TGCAGTGCAATGTGGACTAGCGGGGTCGGCGAGCAGTACTTC.

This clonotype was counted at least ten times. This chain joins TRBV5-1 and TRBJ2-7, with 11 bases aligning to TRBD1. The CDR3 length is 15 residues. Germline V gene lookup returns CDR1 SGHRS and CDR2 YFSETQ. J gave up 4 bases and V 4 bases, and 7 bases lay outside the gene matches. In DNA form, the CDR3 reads TGCGCCAGCAGCGGGGCCGGGACAGGGGGATACGAGCAGTACTTC. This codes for CASSGAGTGGYEQYF.

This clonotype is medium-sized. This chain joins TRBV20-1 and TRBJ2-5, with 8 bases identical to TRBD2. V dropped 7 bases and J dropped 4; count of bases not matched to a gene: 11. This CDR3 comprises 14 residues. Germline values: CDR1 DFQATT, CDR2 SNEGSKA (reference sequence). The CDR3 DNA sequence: TGCAGTGTCCCCCGGGGGGGCAGGTCAGAGACCCAGTACTTC. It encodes CSVPRGGRSETQYF.

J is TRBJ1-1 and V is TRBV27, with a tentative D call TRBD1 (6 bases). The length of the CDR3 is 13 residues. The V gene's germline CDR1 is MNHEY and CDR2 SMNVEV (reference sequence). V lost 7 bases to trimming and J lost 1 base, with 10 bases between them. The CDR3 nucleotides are TGTGCCAGCACCTTAGGGGGGAACACTGAAGCTTTCTTT. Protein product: CASTLGGNTEAFF.

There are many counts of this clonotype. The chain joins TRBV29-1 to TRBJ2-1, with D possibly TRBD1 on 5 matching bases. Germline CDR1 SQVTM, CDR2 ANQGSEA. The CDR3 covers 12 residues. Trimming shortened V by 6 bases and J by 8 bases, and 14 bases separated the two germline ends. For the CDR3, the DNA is TGCAGCGTAGGACCCCTAGGGGATGAGCAGTTCTTC. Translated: CSVGPLGDEQFF.

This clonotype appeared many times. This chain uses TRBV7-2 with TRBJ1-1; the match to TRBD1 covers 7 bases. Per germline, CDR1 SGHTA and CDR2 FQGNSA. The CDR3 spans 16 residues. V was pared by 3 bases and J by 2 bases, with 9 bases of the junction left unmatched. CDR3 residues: CASSLLQGGGNTEAFF. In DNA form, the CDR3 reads TGTGCCAGCAGCTTGCTTCAGGGGGGAGGCAACACTGAAGCTTTCTTT.